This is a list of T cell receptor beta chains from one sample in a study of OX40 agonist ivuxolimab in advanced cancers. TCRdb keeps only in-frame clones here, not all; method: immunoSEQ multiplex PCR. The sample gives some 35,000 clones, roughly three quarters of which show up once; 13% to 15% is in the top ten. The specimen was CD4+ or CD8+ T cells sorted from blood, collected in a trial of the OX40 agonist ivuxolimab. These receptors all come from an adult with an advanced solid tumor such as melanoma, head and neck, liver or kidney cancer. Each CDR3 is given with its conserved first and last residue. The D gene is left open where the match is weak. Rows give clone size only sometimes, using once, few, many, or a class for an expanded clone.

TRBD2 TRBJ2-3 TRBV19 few TGTGCCAGTAGCTTAGCGGGGGCCTACACAGATACGCAGTATTTT CASSLAGAYTDTQYF
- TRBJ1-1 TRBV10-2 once TGCGCCAGCAGTGAAGTCGGCAGTAGCGCTGAAGCTTTCTTT CASSEVGSSAEAFF
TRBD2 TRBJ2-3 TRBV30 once TGTGCTCTATCGGGGGGGTTAGGCGCAGATACGCAGTATTTT CALSGGLGADTQYF
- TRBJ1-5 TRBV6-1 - TGTGCCAGCAGTTGGAGTGGAGGGCGCCAGCCCCAGCATTTT CASSWSGGRQPQHF
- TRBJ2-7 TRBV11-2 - TGTGCCAGCAGCTTACGGGGACGCGAGCAGTACTTC CASSLRGREQYF
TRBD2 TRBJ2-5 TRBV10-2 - TGCGCCAGCAGTGGTGCGCGGGGGGGCATCCAGACCCAGTACTTC CASSGARGGIQTQYF
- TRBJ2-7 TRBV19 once TGTGCCAGTAGTATCGGGGGCGCCATCGAGCAGTACTTC CASSIGGAIEQYF
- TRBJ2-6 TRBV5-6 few TGTGCCAGCAGCTTCGCCCCCTCTGGGGCCAACGTCCTGACTTTC CASSFAPSGANVLTF
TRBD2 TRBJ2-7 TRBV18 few TGTGCCAGCTCACCAGCAGCGGGGGGATACGGCGAGCAGTACTTC CASSPAAGGYGEQYF
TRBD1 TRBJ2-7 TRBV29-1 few TGCAGCGTTTCGCAGGGGGCCTACGAGCAGTACTTC CSVSQGAYEQYF
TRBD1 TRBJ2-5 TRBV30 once TGTGCCTGGGACAGGGGGAGAGAGGGGACCCAGTACTTC CAWDRGREGTQYF
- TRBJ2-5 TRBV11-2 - TGTGCCAGCAGATCTCAGGGGGGGAGGGAGACCCAGTACTTC CASRSQGGRETQYF
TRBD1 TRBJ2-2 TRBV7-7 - TGTGCCAGCAGCGCCGGGACAGGGGGCGCGGACACCGGGGAGCTGTTTTTT CASSAGTGGADTGELFF
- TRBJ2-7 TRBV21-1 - TGTGCCAGCAGGATCTCAGCGGGAGTTGACTCCTACGAGCAGTACTTC CASRISAGVDSYEQYF
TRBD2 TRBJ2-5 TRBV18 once TGTGCCAGCTCACCGCCTAGCGGGGGGGCAGAGACCCAGTACTTC CASSPPSGGAETQYF
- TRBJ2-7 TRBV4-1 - TGCGCCAGCAGCCTACTAGGGCTAGACGAGCAGTACTTC CASSLLGLDEQYF
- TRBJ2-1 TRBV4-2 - TGTGCCAGCAGCCGTTCGGGGGAGAGGAGCAATGAGCAGTTCTTC CASSRSGERSNEQFF
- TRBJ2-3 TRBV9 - TGTGCCAGCAGCACTAAGACTAGCACAGATACGCAGTATTTT CASSTKTSTDTQYF
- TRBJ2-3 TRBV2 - TGTGCCAGCGAGGGGCGGCAGAGCACAGATACGCAGTATTTT CASEGRQSTDTQYF
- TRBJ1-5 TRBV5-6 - TGTGCCAGCAGCTTGACAGGGCCCGCCTATAGCAATCAGCCCCAGCATTTT CASSLTGPAYSNQPQHF
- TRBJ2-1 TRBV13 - TGTGCCAGCAGCTTACGCGTTGGGGTCTCCCCCTACAATGAGCAGTTCTTC CASSLRVGVSPYNEQFF
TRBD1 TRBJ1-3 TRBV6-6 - TGTGCCAGCACTTTGACAGGGGGAAACACCATATATTTT CASTLTGGNTIYF
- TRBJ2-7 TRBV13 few TGTGCCAGCAGCCCAGGAACGAACTACGAGCAGTACTTC CASSPGTNYEQYF